The clone carrying this T cell receptor (beta chain) was picked up one time. This specimen comes from a study of blood T cell repertoires in COVID-19. CDR1 and CDR2 from the germline V gene are MNHNS and SASEGT. V lost 3 bases, J lost 6 bases, and 15 bases lay in between. The CDR3 is 15 amino acids. In the source study's methods: Reference gene primer amplification gave nucleated cell count estimates. This table comes from immunoSEQ multiplex PCR, and its TCRdb copy is limited to in-frame clones, with some not included. V and J calls and clone size come straight from that table; D and trimming were deduced from the DNA. The sample includes roughly 95,000 clones, roughly 78% of them seen just once.

The sequence came from a man in his fifties or sixties with active or convalescent COVID-19. The specimen was peripheral blood. J is TRBJ2-1 and V is TRBV6-1, with D possibly being TRBD2 (5 bases). This chain's CDR3 is CASSEAGGVGNEQFF. CDR3 sequence (DNA): TGTGCCAGCAGTGAGGCGGGTGGGGTGGGCAATGAGCAGTTCTTC.